This TCR beta chain was identified during a study of regulatory T cells in long-lasting Graves disease. General study results and limits: Those with persistent Graves' had less TCR diversity than newly diagnosed patients. Favoring TRBV28, TRBJ1-2 and TRBJ2-5 was a feature seen in persistent disease.

Library construction for TCR beta used iRepertoire HTBI primers and Arm-PCR of CDR3 regions. Authors' processing steps: Taken together, the samples had 62 TRBV and roughly 14 TRBJ segments identified. TCRdb fed the multiplex PCR reads into MiXCR, producing one record per CDR3 protein. What appears here as the V and J calls and clone size reflects TCRdb's work, not the paper's. The sample holds hundreds of thousands of distinct CDR3 sequences; less than 25% are singletons and the top ten take 10% to 15%. Points on this clonotype: Its specificity is unknown.

Germline V gene sequence: CDR1 SNHLY, CDR2 FYNNEI. The CDR3 has 15 residues. Trimming stripped 4 bases from V and 2 bases from J, with 14 bases between. Time point described: persistent/refractory GD, antithyroid drugs over 5 years with positive TRAb. After RNA was extracted from PBMCs, the TCR library was made from it. Per American Thyroid Association guidelines, Graves' disease was diagnosed. The source was peripheral blood mononuclear cells (PBMCs), collected when the disease was refractory, from a patient treated with antithyroid drugs. This TCR was sampled from a female donor with Graves disease. This chain links TRBV2 with TRBJ1-2; TRBD1 is a possible D gene (6 bases). For the CDR3, the DNA is TGTGCCAGCAGTGCCATCCGACAGGCAAACTATGGCTACACCTTC. Its protein product is CASSAIRQANYGYTF.